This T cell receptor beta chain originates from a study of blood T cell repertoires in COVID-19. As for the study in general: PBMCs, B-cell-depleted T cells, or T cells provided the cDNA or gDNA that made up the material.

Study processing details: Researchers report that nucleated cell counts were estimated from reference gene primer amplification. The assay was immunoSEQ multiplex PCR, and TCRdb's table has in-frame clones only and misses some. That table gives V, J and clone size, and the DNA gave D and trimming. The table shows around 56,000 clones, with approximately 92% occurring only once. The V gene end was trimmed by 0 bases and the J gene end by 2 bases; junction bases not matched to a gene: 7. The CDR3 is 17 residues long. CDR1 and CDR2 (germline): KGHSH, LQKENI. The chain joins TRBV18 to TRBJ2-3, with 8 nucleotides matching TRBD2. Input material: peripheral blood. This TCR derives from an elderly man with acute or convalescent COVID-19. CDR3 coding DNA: TGTGCCAGCTCACCACCGGGCTCGCGGGGGGTCACAGATACGCAGTATTTT. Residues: CASSPPGSRGVTDTQYF.